The 17 T cell receptor beta chains below were found in one sample sequenced in a study of shared clonotypes between healthy human individuals. Clones were read by immunoSEQ multiplex PCR, and TCRdb kept only the in-frame ones, dropping some. This sample carries 1.5 million to 2.5 million clones, about 95% of them seen once, and the ten largest clones take around 1%. Positively selected for CCR7, the CD45RO-negative cells used as naive CD8 cells excluded terminally differentiated effector memory CD45RA+ cells. Sequencing was carried out using naive CD8+ T cells sorted from blood. The origin of the receptors is a man between 18 and 35 years old in good health.

This chain connects TRBV6-5 to TRBJ2-7; D may be TRBD1 (5 bases). Germline V lookup: CDR1 MNHEY, CDR2 SVGAGI. This CDR3 spans 13 amino acids. Trimming pared 4 bases from V and 2 bases from J, leaving 9 bases between. Here the CDR3 DNA reads TGTGCCAGCAGTTCCGACAGTACCTACGAGCAGTACTTC. Translating it yields CASSSDSTYEQYF.

The chain uses TRBV6-5 and TRBJ1-2; maybe TRBD1 (5 bases). Germline V lookup: CDR1 MNHEY, CDR2 SVGAGI. The germline V and J ends were trimmed by 2 bases and 4 bases, with 11 bases remaining between them. This CDR3 has 14 residues. CDR3 in DNA: TGTGCCAGCAGTTACAGGGGACTGCTCTATGGCTACACCTTC. The encoded protein is CASSYRGLLYGYTF.

The genes are TRBV5-8 and TRBJ2-2; D is unresolved. Between the trimmed V and J ends, which lost 4 bases and 6 bases, there was a span of 13 bases. This CDR3 has 14 amino acids. Germline V CDR1 and CDR2: SGHTS, YDEGEE. CDR3 in amino acids: CASSPQTEAGELFF. In DNA, the CDR3 is TGTGCCAGCAGCCCGCAAACTGAGGCCGGGGAGCTGTTTTTT.

In this sample, this clone turned up once. The J gene is TRBJ2-7, the V gene TRBV27, with TRBD2 as a possible D gene (6 bases). CDR1 and CDR2 from the germline V gene are MNHEY and SMNVEV (reference sequence). This CDR3 contains 16 residues. V gave up 6 bases and J gave up 7 bases, with 25 bases separating them. CDR3 DNA sequence: TGTGCCAGCAGCCCTTCTTGGGGGGAAGTAACGAGGGAGCAGTACTTC. Translated: CASSPSWGEVTREQYF.

J is TRBJ2-5 and V is TRBV11-2; the D gene is possibly TRBD2 (6 bases). The germline CDR1 and CDR2 sequences are SGHAT and FQNNGV. V was trimmed by 1 base and J by 5 bases, leaving 14 bases between them. CDR3 size: 15 residues. CDR3 in DNA: TGTGCCAGCAGCTTAGGGCGGGATGGAGTGGAGACCCAGTACTTC. This encodes CASSLGRDGVETQYF.

V usage is TRBV11-3 and J usage is TRBJ2-7; D remains ambiguous. Germline assignment: CDR1 SGHNT and CDR2 YENEEA. The CDR3 extends over 13 amino acids. The V gene lost 6 bases and the J gene lost 4 bases, with 13 bases spanning the gap. CDR3 DNA: TGTGCCAGCAGTCCGGGCCATGGGTACGAGCAGTACTTC. It translates to CASSPGHGYEQYF.

The chain combines TRBV4-3 with TRBJ2-7; the D gene is possibly TRBD2 (6 bases). Per germline, CDR1 LGHNA and CDR2 YSLEER. This CDR3 is built from 17 residues. The germline V and J ends were trimmed by 3 bases and 2 bases, with 20 bases remaining between them. CDR3: CASSHHGSGEVTYEQYF. CDR3 DNA sequence: TGCGCCAGCAGCCACCACGGTTCTGGGGAGGTCACCTACGAGCAGTACTTC.

This chain uses TRBV9 with TRBJ1-1; possibly TRBD1 for D (6 bases). The germline V gene encodes CDR1 SGDLS and CDR2 YYNGEE. V lost 4 bases and J 3 bases, leaving 19 bases between the germline ends. The length of the CDR3 is 16 residues. Written as DNA, the CDR3 is TGTGCCAGCAGCTCTCAGGGGTTTAAGGGGGACACTGAAGCTTTCTTT. It yields the protein CASSSQGFKGDTEAFF.

The gene calls are TRBV30 and TRBJ2-1; D gene ambiguous. With 4 bases removed from V and 0 bases from J, the gap between germline ends came to 13 bases. Germline V lookup: CDR1 GTSNPN, CDR2 SVGIG (reference sequence). The CDR3 loop spans 15 amino acids. DNA for the CDR3: TGTGCCTGGATAAATGTAGCCCACTCCTACAATGAGCAGTTCTTC. This codes for CAWINVAHSYNEQFF.

V and J are TRBV6-4 and TRBJ2-7; TRBD1 matches 7 bases. The CDR3 covers 15 residues. V was clipped by 0 bases and J by 3 bases; unmatched bases: 5. Per the germline V gene, CDR1 is MRHNA and CDR2 is SNTAGT. CDR3 sequence (DNA): TGTGCCAGCAGTGACTCGAGAGACAGGGTCTACGAGCAGTACTTC. Protein: CASSDSRDRVYEQYF.

This chain uses TRBV5-1 with TRBJ1-2; TRBD1 matches 9 bases. Germline V gene data show CDR1 as SGHRS and CDR2 as YFSETQ. CDR3 length equals 16 residues. The trim removed 1 base at V and 4 bases at J, leaving 8 bases unmatched. The CDR3 bases are TGCGCCAGCAGCTTGTGGACAGGGGAAGGAAGCTATGGCTACACCTTC. As protein: CASSLWTGEGSYGYTF.

The chain has TRBV2 and TRBJ2-2; D possibly corresponds to TRBD1 (5 bases). The CDR3 runs 15 residues. The V end lost 3 bases, the J end lost 4 bases, and 12 bases lay between the germline ends. From germline, CDR1 is SNHLY and CDR2 FYNNEI. CDR3 region: CASSESAGFTGELFF. The CDR3 DNA reads TGTGCCAGCAGTGAGTCGGCAGGGTTCACCGGGGAGCTGTTTTTT.

V usage is TRBV6-6 and J usage is TRBJ2-2, with TRBD1 as a possible D gene (6 bases). The CDR3 length is 16 residues. Trimming left V 0 bases short and J 4 bases short, with 12 bases between. Germline V gives CDR1 MNHNY, CDR2 SVGAGI (reference sequence). The CDR3 protein is CASSYSADSPTGELFF. In DNA form, the CDR3 reads TGTGCCAGCAGTTACTCGGCGGACAGTCCCACCGGGGAGCTGTTTTTT.

The V gene is TRBV2, the J gene TRBJ2-7, with TRBD1 matching 7 bases. The junction had 7 bases not matched to a gene; V was cut back by 6 bases and J by 2 bases. The CDR3 loop spans 14 amino acids. Per the germline V gene, CDR1 is SNHLY and CDR2 is FYNNEI. The CDR3 reads CASRFEDRTYEQYF. Here the CDR3 DNA reads TGTGCCAGCAGGTTCGAGGACAGGACCTACGAGCAGTACTTC.

The chain combines TRBV7-9 with TRBJ1-1, with no clear D. The CDR3 sequence is 11 residues long. The germline V and J ends were trimmed by 5 bases and 5 bases, with 6 bases remaining between them. Per the germline V gene, CDR1 is SEHNR and CDR2 is FQNEAQ (reference sequence). This CDR3 reads CASSRETEAFF. The CDR3 DNA is TGTGCCAGCAGCCGGGAGACTGAAGCTTTCTTT.

CDR3 DNA: TGTGCCAGCAGCCGGGGACTAGCGGGGTCGCCCTACAATGAGCAGTTCTTC. As protein: CASSRGLAGSPYNEQFF. The genes are TRBV2 and TRBJ2-1, with 13 bases that match TRBD2. This CDR3 contains 17 residues. In germline, CDR1 is SNHLY, CDR2 FYNNEI. Losses at the gene ends were 6 bases for V and 2 bases for J; bases not matched to a gene: 7.

This sequence joins TRBV6-5 and TRBJ2-7; D is perhaps TRBD1 or TRBD2 (5 bases each). The CDR3 covers 12 residues. V lost 9 bases and J 2 bases, leaving 11 bases between the germline ends. The germline gives CDR1 MNHEY, CDR2 SVGAGI. CDR3 region: CASGDGTYEQYF. The CDR3 nucleotides read TGTGCCAGTGGGGACGGAACCTACGAGCAGTACTTC.